This is a list of T cell receptor beta chains from one sample in a study of blood T cell repertoires in COVID-19. Data came from immunoSEQ multiplex PCR; TCRdb stores just in-frame clones and leaves some out. The table lists approximately 100,000 clones, approximately 84% of them singletons, with around 12% in the top ten. Source material: peripheral blood. The receptors stem from a human donor in a cohort sampled during active COVID-19. Each CDR3 is given with its conserved first and last residue. D genes are given only for firm matches. Size is omitted from some rows. Given values are once, few, many or a class for expanded clones.

clone size	D gene	J gene	V gene	CDR3 DNA	CDR3 protein
.	.	TRBJ1-1	TRBV4-1	TGCGCCAGCAGCCAAGCGGGACTCTCGGTCGCTGAAGCTTTCTTT	CASSQAGLSVAEAFF
.	.	TRBJ1-1	TRBV21-1	TGTGCCAGCAGCTTCCACTGGACAGGGAAGAACACTGAAGCTTTCTTT	CASSFHWTGKNTEAFF
.	TRBD1	TRBJ1-1	TRBV12-5	TGTGCTAGTGCCTCAGGCCGAGACAGGGCTCCCGAAGCTTTCTTT	CASASGRDRAPEAFF
.	.	TRBJ1-2	TRBV18	TGTGCCAGCTCACCACCGACGGGTCGGGGCTACACCTTC	CASSPPTGRGYTF
.	.	TRBJ2-5	TRBV4-3	TGCGCCAGCAGCCGCCACGGGTCGCTATTGGAGACCCAGTACTTC	CASSRHGSLLETQYF
.	.	TRBJ1-2	TRBV30	TGTGCCTGGAGTCCCCACAGGGCTAACTATGGCTACACCTTC	CAWSPHRANYGYTF
.	.	TRBJ1-2	TRBV3-1/TRBV3-2	TGTGCCAGCAGTCAACGGGATTTGTATGGCTACACCTTC	CASSQRDLYGYTF
.	.	TRBJ2-5	TRBV7-3	TGTGCCAGCAGCTTAGGCCTAGGCGGCGGAGAGACCCAGTACTTC	CASSLGLGGGETQYF
.	TRBD1	TRBJ1-2	TRBV5-4	TGTGCCAGCAGCCCGGCAGGGGGCGACTATGGCTACACCTTC	CASSPAGGDYGYTF
.	.	TRBJ1-1	TRBV2	TGTGCCAGCAGCTTTCGGGGGACCACTGAAGCTTTCTTT	CASSFRGTTEAFF
.	.	TRBJ2-3	TRBV7-9	TGTGCCAGCAGCTTAGGTTTGGGGGCGACAGATACGCAGTATTTT	CASSLGLGATDTQYF
.	.	TRBJ2-5	TRBV6-1	TGTGCCAGCAGTGAAGGGGAGGGGGTCAGGGAAGAGACCCAGTACTTC	CASSEGEGVREETQYF
.	TRBD2	TRBJ2-7	TRBV7-2	TGTGCCAGCAGCTTAGCGCTTACTAGCGGGGTTTGGTACGAGCAGTACTTC	CASSLALTSGVWYEQYF
.	TRBD1	TRBJ2-1	TRBV7-9	TGTGCCAGCAGCCCTGGGACAGGTCTTAATGAGCAGTTCTTC	CASSPGTGLNEQFF
.	TRBD2	TRBJ2-1	TRBV7-2	TGTGCCAGCAGCGGCGGACTAGCGGGGACCTACAATGAGCAGTTCTTC	CASSGGLAGTYNEQFF
.	.	TRBJ1-2	TRBV9	TGTGCCAGCAGCCCGGGTGGGTATTACTATGGCTACACCTTC	CASSPGGYYYGYTF
.	.	TRBJ1-2	TRBV18	TGTGCCAGCTCCCTCCGGGGGGACTATTCCCCCTATGGCTACACCTTC	CASSLRGDYSPYGYTF
.	.	TRBJ1-1	TRBV7-8	TGTGCCAGCAGCTTAGTCTTGAACACTGAAGCTTTCTTT	CASSLVLNTEAFF
.	TRBD1	TRBJ2-7	TRBV6-2/TRBV6-3	TGTGCCAGCATCCCTAGGACAGGCGCTACCTACGAGCAGTACTTC	CASIPRTGATYEQYF
.	.	TRBJ1-1	TRBV6-4	TGTGCCAGCAGAGTGCAGGCCCCGGACACTGAAGCTTTCTTT	CASRVQAPDTEAFF
.	.	TRBJ1-1	TRBV6-6	TGTGCCAGCAGTCCCCTTTTTATCCGGGGAACCGGCACTGAAGCTTTCTTT	CASSPLFIRGTGTEAFF
.	TRBD2	TRBJ2-5	TRBV12-5	TGTGCTAGTGGTTTGGGAAGCGGGGGGGAGGCTGAGACCCAGTACTTC	CASGLGSGGEAETQYF
.	.	TRBJ2-5	TRBV11-2	TGTGCCAGCAGCTTAGCGGGTGGTAGCCTGGAGACCCAGTACTTC	CASSLAGGSLETQYF
.	TRBD2	TRBJ2-3	TRBV7-3	TGTGCCAGCAGCTTACAGCGGGGCCGATCAGATACGCAGTATTTT	CASSLQRGRSDTQYF
once	.	TRBJ1-5	TRBV10-3	TGTGCCATCAGTGAGTCGGGAGGGGCTCAGCCCCAGCATTTT	CAISESGGAQPQHF
.	.	TRBJ1-6	TRBV6-5	TGTGCCAGTACAGCCTCCGATTCACCCCTCCACTTT	CASTASDSPLHF
.	TRBD2	TRBJ2-1	TRBV7-3	TGTGCCAGCAGCTTAAGAGCGAGCGGGGCGTCCAGCTCCTACAATGAGCAGTTCTTC	CASSLRASGASSSYNEQFF
few	.	TRBJ2-7	TRBV5-4	TGTGCCAGCAGCTTGGTCCCGGAGGACGAGCAGTACTTC	CASSLVPEDEQYF
.	.	TRBJ1-2	TRBV20-1	TGCAGTGCTTACTACTATGGCTACACCTTC	CSAYYYGYTF
.	.	TRBJ1-6	TRBV7-2	TGTGCCAGCAGGCGAGAACCGGGACACCCTTCGTCACCCCTCCACTTT	CASRREPGHPSSPLHF
.	TRBD2	TRBJ2-2	TRBV5-1	TGCGCCAGCAGCTTACTAGCGGGGAACACCGGGGAGCTGTTTTTT	CASSLLAGNTGELFF
.	TRBD2	TRBJ2-5	TRBV5-1	TGCGCCAGCAGCTTAGGGGCTAGCGGGGGCCCCGAACAGACCCAGTACTTC	CASSLGASGGPEQTQYF